Sequencing of this TCR beta chain was carried out in a study of Graves' ophthalmopathy and Graves' hyperthyroidism. Amplification of the TCR beta CDR3 regions used RNA transcripts (as template). HTBI primers were employed in first-round RT-PCR, then a second-round multiplex PCR followed. MiXCR, run by TCRdb on the multiplex PCR reads, gives a single entry per CDR3 protein. The sample contains hundreds of thousands of distinct CDR3 sequences, around 21% of which appear only once. Aged 18 to 65, hyperthyroidism patients had been newly diagnosed, with under 2 months' duration. Turning to this clonotype: The antigen remains unidentified.

V was pared by 9 bases and J by 4 bases, with 10 bases between. The CDR3 runs 12 residues. The germline V gene has CDR1 LNHDA and CDR2 SQIVND (reference sequence). Study-level results: Researchers report that a 13-signature model separated ophthalmopathy from stable hyperthyroidism, posting 87.88% sensitivity and 81.08% specificity.

Input material: peripheral blood. The chain has TRBV19 and TRBJ1-5; D is uncertain. This TCR was recovered from a woman younger than 30 with stable Graves' hyperthyroidism. Written as DNA, the CDR3 is TGTGCCAGCCGAGCCTTAAATCAGCCCCAGCATTTT. It is translated as CASRALNQPQHF.